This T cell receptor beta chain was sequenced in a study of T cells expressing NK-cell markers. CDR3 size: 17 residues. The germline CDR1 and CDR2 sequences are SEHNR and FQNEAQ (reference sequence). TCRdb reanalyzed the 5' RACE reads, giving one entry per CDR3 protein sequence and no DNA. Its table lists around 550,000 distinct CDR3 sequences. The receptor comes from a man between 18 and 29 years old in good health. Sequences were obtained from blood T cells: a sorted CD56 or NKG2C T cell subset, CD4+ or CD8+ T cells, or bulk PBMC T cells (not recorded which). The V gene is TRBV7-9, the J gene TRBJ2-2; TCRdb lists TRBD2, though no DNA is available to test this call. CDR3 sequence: CASSLALQRGVTGELFF.